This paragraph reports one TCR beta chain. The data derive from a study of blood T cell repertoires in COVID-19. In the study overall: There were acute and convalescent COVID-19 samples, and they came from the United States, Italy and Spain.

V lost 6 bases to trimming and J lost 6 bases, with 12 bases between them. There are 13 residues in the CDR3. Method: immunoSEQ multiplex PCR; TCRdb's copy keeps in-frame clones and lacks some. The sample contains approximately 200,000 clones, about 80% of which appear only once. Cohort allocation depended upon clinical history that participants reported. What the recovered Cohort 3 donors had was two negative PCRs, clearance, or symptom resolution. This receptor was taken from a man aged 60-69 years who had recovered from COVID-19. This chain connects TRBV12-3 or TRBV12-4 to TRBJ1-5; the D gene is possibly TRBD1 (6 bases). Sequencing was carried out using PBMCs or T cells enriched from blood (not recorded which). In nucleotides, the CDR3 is TGTGCCAGCAGCCTTGGGGGGGCTCAGCCCCAGCATTTT. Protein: CASSLGGAQPQHF.